This T cell receptor (beta chain) stems from a study of cytomegalovirus exposure and HLA in healthy donors. V was pared by 0 bases and J by 8 bases, with 7 bases of the junction left unmatched. Per germline, CDR1 SGDLS and CDR2 YYNGEE. This CDR3 is 15 amino acids long. Comment on this clone: Its antigen is undetermined.

Vbeta (60) and Jbeta (13) primers were used in the PCR. TCRdb keeps only in-frame clones here, not all; method: immunoSEQ multiplex PCR. This sample has 150,000 or so clones; 70% to 80% occur once, and the top ten carry 0.6% to 0.9%. Study observations and caveats: According to the study, 160 or so TCR beta chains were cytomegalovirus-associated. Rates of TCR association differed by HLA locus in a later analysis, with DRB1 highest and HLA-C lowest.

The sequenced sample consisted of PBMCs. The TCR originated in a female donor in good health and CMV-seronegative. The gene calls are TRBV9 and TRBJ2-1; TRBD2 aligns across 8 bases. The CDR3 spells CASSVGVSGIYEQFF. Written as DNA, the CDR3 is TGTGCCAGCAGCGTAGGAGTTAGCGGGATTTATGAGCAGTTCTTC.